Below, 25 T cell receptor beta chains from the same sample are listed, as sequenced in a study of CD8 T cells in ankylosing spondylitis. TCRdb independently ran MiXCR on the 5' RACE reads; one entry per CDR3 protein. The data show about 27,000 distinct CDR3 sequences, with roughly 8.6% seen just once and approximately 31% held by the top ten. The sequenced sample consisted of blood. All receptors derive from a male donor with ankylosing spondylitis or in good health (not recorded which).

The chain joins TRBV5-1 to TRBJ2-1; TRBD1 matches at 7 bases. There are 17 residues in the CDR3. Germline V lookup: CDR1 SGHRS, CDR2 YFSETQ. With V trimmed by 3 bases and J by 0 bases, 9 bases remained unmatched. The CDR3 coding sequence is TGCGCCAGCAGCTCCCAATCGACAGGGTACTCCTACAATGAGCAGTTCTTC. This sequence encodes CASSSQSTGYSYNEQFF.

This clonotype has only a few counts. The V call is TRBV4-2, the J call TRBJ1-4; perhaps TRBD1 as D (5 bases). The length of the CDR3 is 17 residues. Trimming left V 0 bases short and J 4 bases short, with 15 bases between. The V gene's germline CDR1 is LGHNA and CDR2 YNFKEQ. The chain's CDR3 is CASSQDPPGGNNEKLFF. The CDR3 region has the DNA TGTGCCAGCAGCCAAGACCCCCCTGGGGGGAATAATGAAAAACTGTTTTTT.

This clonotype showed up many times. The chain recombines TRBV28 with TRBJ2-2, with 8 bases matching TRBD2. Unmatched junction bases numbered 4, after V lost 3 bases and J lost 4 bases. Germline CDR1 is MDHEN and CDR2 is SYDVKM. The CDR3 is 15 amino acids. The CDR3 region is CASSLSTSVTGELFF. The CDR3, as DNA: TGTGCCAGCAGTTTGTCGACTAGCGTCACCGGGGAGCTGTTTTTT. The entire variable domain, with the rest obtained from reference TRBV28 and TRBJ2-2, is as follows: DVKVTQSSRYLVKRTGEKVFLECVQDMDHENMFWYRQDPGLGLRLIYFSYDVKMKEKGDIPEGYSVSREKKERFSLILESASTNQTSMYLCASSLSTSVTGELFFGEGSRLTVL.

This clonotype was seen many times. This rearrangement joins TRBV7-2 to TRBJ2-3; D might be TRBD1 or TRBD2, each matching 5 bases. CDR3 length: 13 amino acids. Trimming left V 1 base short and J 5 bases short, with 7 bases between. Germline CDR1 and CDR2: SGHTA and FQGNSA. In nucleotides, the CDR3 is TGTGCCAGCAGCTTAGGGGGGAGAGATACGCAGTATTTT. The encoded protein is CASSLGGRDTQYF.

The chain has TRBV5-1 and TRBJ2-7, with 7 nucleotides matching TRBD1. With V trimmed by 0 bases and J by 0 bases, 6 bases remained unmatched. The germline V gene has CDR1 SGHRS and CDR2 YFSETQ. The CDR3 covers 16 residues. The CDR3 here is CASSLAGGTVSYEQYF. In nucleotides, the CDR3 is TGCGCCAGCAGCTTGGCCGGTGGGACAGTCTCCTACGAGCAGTACTTC.

This clonotype was detected a few times. V usage is TRBV25-1 and J usage is TRBJ1-4; TRBD1 aligns across 7 bases. The V segment lost 4 bases and the J segment 4 bases; nucleotides outside the gene matches: 3. The V gene's germline CDR1 is MGHDK and CDR2 SYGVNS. CDR3 length: 14 amino acids. Written as DNA, the CDR3 is TGTGCCAGCAGTGCGGGGACAGTTAATGAAAAACTGTTTTTT. Its protein is CASSAGTVNEKLFF.

V gene TRBV29-1 combines with J gene TRBJ2-3; perhaps TRBD1 as D (6 bases). The CDR3 is 12 residues long. Germline V gene lookup returns CDR1 SQVTM and CDR2 ANQGSEA. V lost 6 bases to trimming and J lost 0 bases, with 7 bases between them. This chain's CDR3 is CSVGASTDTQYF. As DNA, the CDR3 is TGCAGCGTGGGGGCCAGCACAGATACGCAGTATTTT.

The chain couples TRBV20-1 to TRBJ2-3; the match to TRBD2 covers 10 bases. With 4 bases clipped from V and 2 bases from J, the junction kept 3 bases outside the gene matches. The V gene's germline CDR1 is DFQATT and CDR2 SNEGSKA (reference sequence). The CDR3 runs to 14 residues. The CDR3 reads CSANSGGSTDTQYF. For the CDR3, the DNA is TGCAGTGCTAATAGCGGGGGGTCCACAGATACGCAGTATTTT.

This clonotype was seen a few times. The chain employs TRBV5-1 and TRBJ2-1, with D possibly matching TRBD2 (5 bases). Trimming removed 0 bases at V and 1 base at J, with 8 bases between. Germline CDR1 is SGHRS and CDR2 is YFSETQ. This CDR3 contains 15 residues. The DNA for the CDR3 is TGCGCCAGCAGCTTGGGAGGGTGGTCCTACAATGAGCAGTTCTTC. Protein sequence: CASSLGGWSYNEQFF.

The chain combines TRBV10-2 with TRBJ1-1, with 12 bases that match TRBD1. J lost 5 bases, V lost 4 bases, and 8 bases had no gene match. Per the germline V gene, CDR1 is WSHSY and CDR2 is SAAADI. This CDR3 region has 16 residues. CDR3 coding DNA: TGCGCCAGCAGTGCCCGGGACAGGGGGCGCAGAACTGAAGCTTTCTTT. Translated, it gives CASSARDRGRRTEAFF.

This clonotype was detected a few times. The chain is built from TRBV24-1 and TRBJ2-3, with D perhaps given as TRBD1 or TRBD2 (6 bases each). The CDR3 consists of 13 residues. Germline V gene data show CDR1 as KGHDR and CDR2 as SFDVKD. Trimming took off 1 base at V and 6 bases at J, with 7 bases between the two ends. CDR3 protein: CATSDLGGDTQYF. Here the CDR3 DNA reads TGTGCCACCAGTGATTTAGGGGGGGATACGCAGTATTTT.

The V gene is TRBV29-1, the J gene TRBJ1-2, with 12 bases identical to TRBD1. Germline values: CDR1 SQVTM, CDR2 ANQGSEA. With 5 bases clipped from V and 7 bases from J, the junction kept 8 bases outside the gene matches. This CDR3 region has 14 residues. CDR3 nucleotides: TGCAGCGTTTCCGCGGGACAGGGGGCCGGTGGCTACACCTTC. Protein sequence: CSVSAGQGAGGYTF.

This clonotype was detected ten times or more. The chain combines TRBV2 with TRBJ1-1, with D tentatively TRBD1 (6 bases). Trimming took off 6 bases at V and 2 bases at J, with 10 bases between the two ends. The CDR3 contains 13 residues. Germline-derived CDR1 and CDR2 are SNHLY and FYNNEI. CDR3 DNA: TGTGCCAGCAGGAGGGGGTACAACACTGAAGCTTTCTTT. This codes for CASRRGYNTEAFF.

This clonotype was detected only a few times. In nucleotides, the CDR3 is TGTGCCAGCATCGCGGGGACAGGGAACACCGGGGAGCTGTTTTTT. This gives the protein CASIAGTGNTGELFF. V and J are TRBV3-1 and TRBJ2-2; 8 bases agree with TRBD1. J gave up 1 base and V 7 bases, and 5 bases lay outside the gene matches. This CDR3 is built from 15 residues. CDR1 LGHDT and CDR2 YNNKEL come from the germline V gene (reference sequence).

This clonotype was found many times. This chain uses TRBV5-4 with TRBJ2-3, with 9 bases that match TRBD2. This CDR3 contains 16 residues. V shed 0 bases and J 2 bases; nucleotides not matched to a gene: 4. CDR1 and CDR2 from the germline V gene are SGHNT and YYREEE (reference sequence). The CDR3 DNA reads TGTGCCAGCAGCTTGGACCTAGCGGGGAACACAGATACGCAGTATTTT. Encoded protein: CASSLDLAGNTDTQYF.

Note on this clonotype: At one end, the junction sequence differs from germline, possibly due to a read error. In DNA, the CDR3 is TGTACCAGCAGTCCGGACGGGCCAGTTGCAACTAATGAAAAACTGTTTTTT. As protein: CTSSPDGPVATNEKLFF. The rearrangement joins TRBV12-3 or TRBV12-4 to TRBJ1-4; D unclear. The CDR3 is made up of 17 amino acids.

The rearrangement links TRBV9 to TRBJ2-1, with 13 positions matching TRBD2. J gave up 4 bases and V 1 base, and 5 bases lay outside the gene matches. Germline V gene data show CDR1 as SGDLS and CDR2 as YYNGEE. This CDR3 is 17 amino acids long. CDR3 DNA: TGTGCCAGCAGCGTATGGGGGACTAGCGGGGATTACAATGAGCAGTTCTTC. Protein sequence: CASSVWGTSGDYNEQFF.

This clonotype was detected ten times or more. The chain joins TRBV7-2 to TRBJ2-2; TRBD2 agrees at 7 bases. V trimming: 3 bases; J trimming: 0 bases; junction bases outside the gene matches: 1. The CDR3 spans 15 residues. Germline loops: CDR1 SGHTA, CDR2 FQGNSA. The chain's CDR3 is CASSLAGANTGELFF. As DNA, the CDR3 is TGTGCCAGCAGCTTGGCGGGAGCGAACACCGGGGAGCTGTTTTTT.

By share, this clonotype ranks as medium-sized (0.01 to 0.1%). The chain recombines TRBV7-2 with TRBJ2-5; D is unresolved. The germline V and J ends were trimmed by 7 bases and 5 bases, with 11 bases remaining between them. CDR1 SGHTA and CDR2 FQGNSA come from the germline V gene. The CDR3 contains 12 residues. As DNA, the CDR3 is TGTGCCAGCACCCCTCGGGTGGAGACCCAGTACTTC. It specifies CASTPRVETQYF.

The chain couples TRBV5-6 to TRBJ1-4; D is perhaps TRBD1 (5 bases). V was clipped by 3 bases and J by 8 bases, with 14 bases between them. This CDR3 comprises 14 residues. CDR1 is SGHDT and CDR2 is YYEEEE in the germline V gene. The CDR3 protein is CASSWTAEGEKLFF. The CDR3 DNA follows: TGTGCCAGCAGCTGGACTGCGGAGGGGGAAAAACTGTTTTTT.

J is TRBJ2-5 and V is TRBV12-3 or TRBV12-4; D possibly corresponds to TRBD1 (5 bases). The CDR3 runs 14 residues. V lost 3 bases and J 4 bases, leaving 12 bases between the germline ends. CDR3 in DNA: TGTGCCAGCAGTTTTTCCCAGGGTACAGAGACCCAGTACTTC. It yields the protein CASSFSQGTETQYF.

This clonotype was observed a few times. This sequence joins TRBV27 and TRBJ2-1, with 9 bases lining up with TRBD1. After removal of 2 bases from V and 7 bases from J, the junction contained 6 bases not matched to a gene. The germline V gene has CDR1 MNHEY and CDR2 SMNVEV (reference sequence). The CDR3 is 15 residues long. CDR3: CASSLRTGVGNEQFF. The CDR3 DNA reads as TGTGCCAGCAGTTTACGGACAGGGGTTGGAAATGAGCAGTTCTTC.

The genes are TRBV29-1 and TRBJ2-1; D call uncertain. V was pared by 3 bases and J by 4 bases, with 10 bases between. The CDR3 covers 13 residues. Germline CDR1 is SQVTM and CDR2 is ANQGSEA. The CDR3 DNA reads as TGCAGCGTTGATAGGAGTCTATACAATGAGCAGTTCTTC. As protein: CSVDRSLYNEQFF.

This clonotype appeared a few times. Here the CDR3 DNA reads TGCAGTGCTTCCGAGGGTAGCGGGGTATACGATACGCAGTATTTT. The encoded protein is CSASEGSGVYDTQYF. This sequence joins TRBV20-1 and TRBJ2-3, with 8 positions matching TRBD2. This CDR3 comprises 15 residues. Germline CDR1 and CDR2: DFQATT and SNEGSKA (reference sequence). Trimming at V came to 5 bases and at J to 6 bases, leaving 13 bases not matched to a gene.

The genes are TRBV11-2 and TRBJ2-3, with D tentatively TRBD2 (6 bases). Trimming shortened V by 2 bases and J by 1 base, and 10 bases separated the two germline ends. Germline V CDR1 and CDR2: SGHAT, FQNNGV. CDR3 length equals 15 residues. CDR3 loop: CASSLRGRRTDTQYF. The CDR3 bases are TGTGCCAGCAGCTTAAGAGGGAGGCGCACAGATACGCAGTATTTT.